The entry that follows covers one T cell receptor (beta chain) sequence. Trimming left V 7 bases short and J 1 base short, with 13 bases between. The CDR3 is made up of 14 amino acids. Germline CDR1 LNHDA, CDR2 SQIVND (reference sequence). This record belongs to a study of PD-L1 blockade in urothelial cancer. Turning to the study itself: In about 2014, patients got going on atezolizumab, taking 1,200 mg intravenously every 3 weeks.

Sequenced by immunoSEQ multiplex PCR; TCRdb stores in-frame clones only, minus some. The sample shows 85,000 to 90,000 clones, around 85% of them seen only once. Noted time point: pretreatment peripheral blood. The specimen was PBMCs, collected around atezolizumab (anti-PD-L1) treatment. The V and J genes are TRBV19 and TRBJ1-1, with D perhaps matching TRBD1 (6 bases). The source is a man in his sixties with urothelial cancer. The CDR3 loop reads CASTPTGKNTEAFF. The CDR3 nucleotides are TGTGCCAGTACCCCAACAGGGAAGAACACTGAAGCTTTCTTT.